This T cell receptor (beta chain) derives from a study of blood T cell repertoires in COVID-19 (dated by TCRdb to 2019 to 2021). Regarding the research as a whole: The collaborator samples originated in the United States, Italy and Spain and spanned the acute and convalescent phases of COVID-19. A de-identified subject ID, COVID-19 status, age in years and sex were almost always included in the sample metadata. The material from the prospective study consisted of cDNA or gDNA derived from T cells, B-cell-depleted T cells, or PBMCs. Where available, HLA class I and class II types were obtained from metadata supplied by the sample provider rather than from assay-based typing. The samples were drawn from the first 160 participants of the ongoing ImmuneRACE study and from 950 to 1,500 subjects provided by 6 global collaborators. Deeply sampled blood TCRbeta repertoires from subjects exposed to, actively infected with, or recovered from COVID-19 were included in the dataset. The repertoires were made available in a free public database intended to serve as a resource for research on the immune response to SARS-CoV-2. Overall results and qualifications from the work: The quantity of clinical and demographic metadata differed by source and by participant and was supplied without curation.

Via the germline V gene, CDR1 is SGHRS and CDR2 YFSETQ. The CDR3, cysteine through phenylalanine, is 15 amino acids long. This entry keeps only the CDR3 DNA: 45 bases, framed from base 1. Clipping removes 4 bases from V and 7 bases from J, with 9 as the unmatched junction base count. The immunoSEQ Assay, a bias-controlled multiplex PCR, was used to amplify TCRbeta CDR3 regions from genomic DNA. Per the original workflow: The number of nucleated cells in each sample was estimated by amplification of reference gene primers within the assay. Sequence reads were collapsed and filtered to measure the absolute abundance of every unique TCRbeta CDR3 rearrangement. For each sample, productive Simpson clonality was calculated as the square root of Simpson's diversity index over productive rearrangements. What TCRdb holds here is the immuneACCESS table cut down to in-frame rearrangements. Part of the clones is not present; checked against another copy, under half of the missing clones reflect an unresolved V gene, and the others are unexplained. From that table come the V and J calls and clone size; the DNA was used to work out D and trimming. This sample comprises around 300,000 clones, around 91% of them detected only once. Approximately 4% of the sample is in the top ten clones.

Participants in the prospective study were enrolled through a virtual design, were aged roughly 18 to 100 years, and lived in approximately 25 United States geographic areas. In the prospective study, participants were assigned to cohorts based on the clinical history participants reported in a screening survey and a study questionnaire. Each participant in the prospective study had whole blood, serum and a nasopharyngeal or oropharyngeal swab collected by mobile phlebotomists. Additional blood draws and questionnaires over an approximately two-month period could optionally be provided by prospective study participants. Prospective study blood samples were shipped either frozen or at room temperature before DNA extraction. On this clone: There is no known antigen for this receptor. No base qualities exist here, and no much larger clone lies one base off it.

Sample: PBMCs or T cells enriched from blood (not recorded which). This clonotype originated in a woman younger than 35 with acute COVID-19. Recombination linked TRBV5-1 to TRBJ1-4, with 8 middle bases fitting TRBD1. For the CDR3, the sequence is CASSRDRGVGEKLFF. The bases read TGCGCCAGCAGCCGAGACAGGGGCGTAGGTGAAAAACTGTTTTTT. The CDR3 plus the reference TRBV5-1 and TRBJ1-4 genes for the other parts give the full variable domain: KAGVTQTPRYLIKTRGQQVTLSCSPISGHRSVSWYQQTPGQGLQFLFEYFSETQRNKGNFPGRFSGRQFSNSRSEMNVSTLELGDSALYLCASSRDRGVGEKLFFGSGTQLSVL.